These 10 T cell receptor beta chains share one sample of origin, sequenced in a study of T-cell memory formation after mild COVID-19. TCRdb used MiXCR to reprocess the 5' RACE reads, holding one entry per CDR3 protein. There are 200,000 to 250,000 distinct CDR3 sequences in the sample; less than 20% occur only once, and about 2% lies in the top ten. Material: PBMCs or a T cell subset sorted from them (not recorded which). Every receptor here comes from an adult woman who had mild COVID-19 (a few samples of this study predate the infection). Cell type and time point are not known.

In this sample, this clonotype turned up many times. The chain recombines TRBV20-1 with TRBJ2-1; D gene ambiguous. CDR3 length: 11 residues. CDR1 DFQATT and CDR2 SNEGSKA come from the germline V gene (reference sequence). V was pared by 4 bases and J by 4 bases, with 5 bases between. CDR3 in amino acids: CSATMYNEQFF. CDR3 nucleotides: TGCAGTGCTACGATGTACAATGAGCAGTTCTTC.

The gene calls are TRBV4-1 and TRBJ1-1, with a weak D call TRBD1 (5 bases). The V end was cut by 5 bases, the J end by 8 bases, with 21 bases between. CDR1 and CDR2 (germline): MGHRA, YSYEKL. The CDR3 is 15 residues long. This chain's CDR3 is CASSEGAGPNLEAFF. The CDR3 region has the DNA TGCGCCAGCAGCGAAGGGGCAGGGCCGAATTTGGAAGCTTTCTTT.

This clonotype has just a few counts. The chain employs TRBV20-1 and TRBJ2-7; D is ambiguous. Germline V gives CDR1 DFQATT, CDR2 SNEGSKA (reference sequence). Trimming left V 2 bases short and J 4 bases short, with 15 bases between. The CDR3 runs to 14 residues. The CDR3 DNA is TGCAGTGCTAGATCAGGTGGGCCTAGATACGAGCAGTACTTC. The encoded protein is CSARSGGPRYEQYF.

This clonotype has only a few counts. V gene TRBV29-1 combines with J gene TRBJ2-3, with TRBD2 matching over 9 bases. Germline loops: CDR1 SQVTM, CDR2 ANQGSEA. The V segment lost 0 bases and the J segment 0 bases; nucleotides outside the gene matches: 10. The length of the CDR3 is 18 residues. CDR3 sequence: CSVEDPGASGASTDTQYF. The CDR3 region has the DNA TGCAGCGTTGAAGATCCTGGGGCTAGCGGGGCAAGCACAGATACGCAGTATTTT.

This clonotype was seen a handful of times. The CDR3 DNA sequence: TGCGCCAGCAGCCCCTTCGGGGGGGCCATTAATGAGCAGTTCTTC. This translates into CASSPFGGAINEQFF. The J gene is TRBJ2-1, the V gene TRBV5-1; 8 bases map to TRBD2. The CDR3 length is 15 residues. The trim removed 4 bases at V and 7 bases at J, leaving 10 bases unmatched. Germline V CDR1 and CDR2: SGHRS, YFSETQ.

V gene TRBV5-1 combines with J gene TRBJ2-3, with a possible D match to TRBD2 (5 bases). CDR3 length: 14 amino acids. Trimming took off 0 bases at V and 5 bases at J, with 10 bases between the two ends. Germline loops: CDR1 SGHRS, CDR2 YFSETQ. The CDR3 DNA is TGCGCCAGCAGCTTGGAGCTCGAGGGAGATACGCAGTATTTT. Translating it yields CASSLELEGDTQYF.

This clonotype came up many times. In DNA form, the CDR3 reads TGCGCCAGCAGCTTGCAGGGGTCCTACAATGAGCAGTTCTTC. This gives the protein CASSLQGSYNEQFF. The chain joins TRBV5-1 to TRBJ2-1; possibly TRBD1 for D (6 bases). The CDR3 extends over 14 amino acids. The ends were cut back, 1 base at V and 1 base at J, with 6 bases in the middle. Germline V gene data show CDR1 as SGHRS and CDR2 as YFSETQ.

This clonotype has just a few counts. The chain recombines TRBV6-6 with TRBJ2-1; D possibly corresponds to TRBD2 (6 bases). Trimming shortened V by 2 bases and J by 8 bases, and 16 bases separated the two germline ends. Germline-derived CDR1 and CDR2 are MNHNY and SVGAGI (reference sequence). The CDR3 has 15 residues. The DNA for the CDR3 is TGTGCCAGCAGTTACGGGGGACTGACGTGGGATGAGCAGTTCTTC. It encodes CASSYGGLTWDEQFF.

The chain joins TRBV5-6 to TRBJ2-7, with D possibly TRBD2 on 7 matching bases. The CDR3 covers 15 residues. Trimming pared 2 bases from V and 2 bases from J, leaving 14 bases between. Germline V CDR1 and CDR2: SGHDT, YYEEEE. In nucleotides, the CDR3 is TGTGCCAGCAGCTTTCGCCCGCGGGGGCCCTACGAGCAGTACTTC. This codes for CASSFRPRGPYEQYF. The variable domain in full, completed from reference TRBV5-6 and TRBJ2-7, reads DAGVTQSPTHLIKTRGQQVTLRCSPKSGHDTVSWYQQALGQGPQFIFQYYEEEERQRGNFPDRFSGHQFPNYSSELNVNALLLGDSALYLCASSFRPRGPYEQYFGPGTRLTVT.

This clonotype was observed a handful of times. The rearrangement uses TRBV4-3 and TRBJ1-1, with TRBD1 matching over 10 bases. This CDR3 is built from 15 residues. Per germline, CDR1 LGHNA and CDR2 YSLEER. The junction had 12 bases not matched to a gene; V was cut back by 5 bases and J by 9 bases. The CDR3 nucleotides are TGCGCCAGCAGCTCCGCCGGGACAGGGGAGGGAAAAGCTTTCTTT. Amino acids: CASSSAGTGEGKAFF.